These 6 T cell receptor beta chains share one sample of origin, sequenced in a study of beta chain features in type 1 diabetes. The investigators reverse transcribed all of the isolated RNA, so they sequenced expressed TCRB transcripts. Only in-frame clones appear in the TCRdb table, and some are missing; sequencing was by immunoSEQ multiplex PCR. This table has about 340,000 clones, around 9.3% appearing once. Antigen specificity for these receptors is unknown. Findings and limits, study-wide: TCRB CDR3s were moderately but significantly shorter in Type 1 diabetes patients in all four CD4+ subsets.

Sequencing was performed on central memory CD4+ T cells from blood. The receptor source for this set is a man aged 30 to 39 with type 1 diabetes.

This clone was counted between two and nine times. CDR3 DNA sequence: TGTGCCAGCAGCTTCCCGGGGGCAGGGTTAACCTACGAGCAGTACTTC. It yields the protein CASSFPGAGLTYEQYF. The chain combines TRBV5-6 with TRBJ2-7; D is perhaps TRBD1 or TRBD2 (6 bases each). The germline gives CDR1 SGHDT, CDR2 YYEEEE. This CDR3 has 16 amino acids. Trimming shortened V by 2 bases and J by 2 bases, and 17 bases separated the two germline ends. Full variable domain (remainder filled in from reference TRBV5-6 and TRBJ2-7): DAGVTQSPTHLIKTRGQQVTLRCSPKSGHDTVSWYQQALGQGPQFIFQYYEEEERQRGNFPDRFSGHQFPNYSSELNVNALLLGDSALYLCASSFPGAGLTYEQYFGPGTRLTVT.

This clone was found a few times. V and J are TRBV9 and TRBJ1-2; D remains ambiguous. Between the trimmed V and J ends, which lost 1 base and 4 bases, there was a span of 11 bases. CDR3 length: 14 residues. Per the germline V gene, CDR1 is SGDLS and CDR2 is YYNGEE. The CDR3 nucleotides read TGTGCCAGCAGCGTAAGGGATCGGGGCTATGGCTACACCTTC. This codes for CASSVRDRGYGYTF.

The genes are TRBV6-5 and TRBJ1-2; 7 nucleotides line up with TRBD1. This CDR3 is 13 amino acids long. Trimming at V came to 6 bases and at J to 2 bases, leaving 3 bases not matched to a gene. Germline V gives CDR1 MNHEY, CDR2 SVGAGI. As DNA, the CDR3 is TGTGCCAGCAGACGGGACAGAAACTATGGCTACACCTTC. It is translated as CASRRDRNYGYTF.

This clone was counted between two and nine times. The CDR3 DNA is TGTGCCAGCAGCTTGGGGACAGGGAGGGATCAGCCCCAGCATTTT. Protein product: CASSLGTGRDQPQHF. The chain combines TRBV7-6 with TRBJ1-5; 9 nucleotides match TRBD1. The germline V gene has CDR1 SGHVS and CDR2 FNYEAQ. V lost 3 bases to trimming and J lost 5 bases; unmatched junction nucleotides: 5. This CDR3 is built from 15 residues.

This clone turned up a few times. The gene calls are TRBV12-5 and TRBJ2-2, with TRBD1 matching over 10 bases. CDR1 is LGHNT and CDR2 is FRNRAP in the germline V gene. Trimming at V came to 6 bases and at J to 3 bases, leaving 7 bases not matched to a gene. The CDR3 totals 16 residues. CDR3 in amino acids: CASGPSGTGDTGELFF. CDR3 nucleotides: TGTGCTAGTGGACCCTCCGGGACAGGGGACACCGGGGAGCTGTTTTTT.

This chain links TRBV19 with TRBJ2-5; TRBD1 aligns across 7 bases. Looked up from germline, CDR1 is LNHDA and CDR2 is SQIVND (reference sequence). The CDR3 is 13 amino acids. With V trimmed by 7 bases and J by 4 bases, 6 bases remained unmatched. Written as DNA, the CDR3 is TGTGCCAGTAATCTCAGGGGGTCAGAGACCCAGTACTTC. Amino acid sequence: CASNLRGSETQYF.